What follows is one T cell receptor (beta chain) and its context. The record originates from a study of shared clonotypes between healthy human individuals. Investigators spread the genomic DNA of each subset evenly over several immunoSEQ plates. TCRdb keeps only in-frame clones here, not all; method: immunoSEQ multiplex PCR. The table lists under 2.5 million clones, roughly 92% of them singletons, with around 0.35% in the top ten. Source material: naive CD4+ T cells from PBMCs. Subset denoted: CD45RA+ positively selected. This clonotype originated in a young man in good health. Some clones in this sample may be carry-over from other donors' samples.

CDR3 DNA: TGTGCCAGCAGTTTGGGCGGGAGGGCCGTCGATGAGCAGTTCTTC. Translation: CASSLGGRAVDEQFF. This chain uses TRBV28 with TRBJ2-1, with 9 bases lining up with TRBD2. The CDR3 contains 15 residues. V gave up 3 bases and J gave up 8 bases; unmatched junction bases: 8. Germline V gives CDR1 MDHEN, CDR2 SYDVKM. The full variable domain, in which reference TRBV28 and TRBJ2-1 provide the parts outside the CDR3, is DVKVTQSSRYLVKRTGEKVFLECVQDMDHENMFWYRQDPGLGLRLIYFSYDVKMKEKGDIPEGYSVSREKKERFSLILESASTNQTSMYLCASSLGGRAVDEQFFGPGTRLTVL.